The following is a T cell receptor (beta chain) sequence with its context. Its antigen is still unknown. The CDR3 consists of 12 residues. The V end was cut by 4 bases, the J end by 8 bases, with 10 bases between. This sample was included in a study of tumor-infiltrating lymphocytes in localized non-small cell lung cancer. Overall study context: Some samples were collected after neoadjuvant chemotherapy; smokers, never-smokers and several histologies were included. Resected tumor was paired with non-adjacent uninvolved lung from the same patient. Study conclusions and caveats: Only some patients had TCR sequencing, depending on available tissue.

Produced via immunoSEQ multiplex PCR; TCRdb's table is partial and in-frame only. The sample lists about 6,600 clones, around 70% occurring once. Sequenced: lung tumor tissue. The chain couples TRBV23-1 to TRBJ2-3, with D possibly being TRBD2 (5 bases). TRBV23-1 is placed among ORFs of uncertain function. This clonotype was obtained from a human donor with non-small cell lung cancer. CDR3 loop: CASSPDSGTQYF. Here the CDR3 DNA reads TGCGCCAGCAGTCCGGACTCCGGTACGCAGTATTTT.